The source of this T cell receptor beta chain is a study of human T cells and chemical hapten exposure. Study summary: Donors were sensitized with 2% DPC on the upper inner arm.

Study outcomes and limitations: Among expanded TCRs, significantly more large CDR3 similarity clusters formed than among controls. Alopecia in the donors means their immune response may deviate from healthy people's.

From the RACE reads, TCRdb called clonotypes with MiXCR, one entry per CDR3 protein. The sample lists 180,000 or so distinct CDR3 sequences, around 30% occurring once. The time point is: pre-sensitization, week 0. Noted treatment: therapeutic diphenylcyclopropenone sensitization with weekly scalp DPC. V lost 2 bases and J 1 base, leaving 10 bases between the germline ends. The CDR3 contains 14 residues. The germline CDR1 and CDR2 sequences are SQVTM and ANQGSEA. The sample holds a few counts of this clonotype. Its antigen is not identified. This specimen consisted of whole blood, obtained in connection with sensitization to the hapten diphenylcyclopropenone (DPC). The source is a woman in her 30s with alopecia areata. Some clones in this sample may be carry-over from other donors' samples. The rearrangement uses TRBV29-1 and TRBJ2-3, with D perhaps matching TRBD1 (5 bases). CDR3 nucleotide sequence: TGCAGCGTTGAACGTGGCAGGGGCACAGATACGCAGTATTTT. Protein: CSVERGRGTDTQYF.